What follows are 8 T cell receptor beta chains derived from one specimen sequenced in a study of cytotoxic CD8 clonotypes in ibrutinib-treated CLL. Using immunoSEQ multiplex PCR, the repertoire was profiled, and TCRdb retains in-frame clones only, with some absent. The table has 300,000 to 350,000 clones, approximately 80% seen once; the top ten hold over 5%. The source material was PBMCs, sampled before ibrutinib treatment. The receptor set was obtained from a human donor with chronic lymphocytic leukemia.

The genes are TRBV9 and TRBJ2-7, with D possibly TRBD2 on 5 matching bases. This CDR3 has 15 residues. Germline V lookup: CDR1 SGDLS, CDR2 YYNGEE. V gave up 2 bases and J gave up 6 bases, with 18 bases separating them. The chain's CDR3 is CASSVTTDPSGEQYF. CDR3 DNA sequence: TGTGCCAGCAGCGTGACCACAGACCCCAGCGGCGAGCAGTACTTC.

CDR3 in DNA: TGTGCCAGCAGCTTTGCCGGGGAGCTGTTTTTT. It encodes CASSFAGELFF. The chain uses TRBV5-4 and TRBJ2-2; no clear D. Germline V gene sequence: CDR1 SGHNT, CDR2 YYREEE (reference sequence). The CDR3 spans 11 residues. V gave up 2 bases and J gave up 6 bases, with 2 bases separating them.

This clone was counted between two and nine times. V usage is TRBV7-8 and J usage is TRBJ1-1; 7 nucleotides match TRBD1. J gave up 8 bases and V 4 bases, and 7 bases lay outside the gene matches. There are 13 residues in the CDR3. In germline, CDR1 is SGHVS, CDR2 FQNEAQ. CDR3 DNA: TGTGCCAGCAGCTGGGGACAGTCATTCGAAGCTTTCTTT. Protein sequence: CASSWGQSFEAFF.

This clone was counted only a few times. This CDR3 reads CASSLAGQGSGGYTF. CDR3 bases: TGTGCCAGCAGCTTAGCAGGACAGGGCAGTGGCGGCTACACCTTC. The rearrangement joins TRBV7-9 to TRBJ1-2, with 8 bases fitting TRBD1. The V and J ends lost 0 bases and 8 bases, in that order; junction bases with no gene match: 8. The V gene's germline CDR1 is SEHNR and CDR2 FQNEAQ (reference sequence). This CDR3 has 15 residues.

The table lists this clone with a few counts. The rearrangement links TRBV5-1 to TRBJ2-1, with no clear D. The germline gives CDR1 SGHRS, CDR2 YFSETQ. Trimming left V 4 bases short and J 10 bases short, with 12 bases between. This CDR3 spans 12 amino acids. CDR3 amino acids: CASSPPSLEQFF. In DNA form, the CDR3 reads TGCGCCAGCAGCCCCCCTTCCCTGGAGCAGTTCTTC.

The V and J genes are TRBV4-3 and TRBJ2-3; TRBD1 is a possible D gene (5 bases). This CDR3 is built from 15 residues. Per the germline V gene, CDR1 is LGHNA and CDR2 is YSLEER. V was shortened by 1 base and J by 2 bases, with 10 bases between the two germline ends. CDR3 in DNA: TGCGCCAGCAGCCAAGGACCCAGGGCCACAGATACGCAGTATTTT. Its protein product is CASSQGPRATDTQYF.

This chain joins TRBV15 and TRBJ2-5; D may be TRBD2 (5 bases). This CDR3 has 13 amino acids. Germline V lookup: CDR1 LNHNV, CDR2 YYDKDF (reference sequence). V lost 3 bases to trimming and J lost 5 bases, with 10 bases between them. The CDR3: CATSRDSRETQYF. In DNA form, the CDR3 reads TGTGCCACCAGCAGGGACTCAAGGGAGACCCAGTACTTC.

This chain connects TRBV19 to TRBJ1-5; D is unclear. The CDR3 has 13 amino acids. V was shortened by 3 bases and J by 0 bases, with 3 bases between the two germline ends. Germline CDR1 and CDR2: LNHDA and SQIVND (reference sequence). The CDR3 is CASSMVSNQPQHF. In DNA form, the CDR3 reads TGTGCCAGTAGTATGGTTAGCAATCAGCCCCAGCATTTT.